Below, 9 T cell receptor beta chains from the same sample are listed, as sequenced in a study of PD-L1 blockade in urothelial cancer. TCRdb's table, derived via immunoSEQ multiplex PCR, lists solely in-frame clones and lacks some. The table has 25,000 to 40,000 clones, approximately 82% seen once. This specimen was PBMCs, taken around atezolizumab (anti-PD-L1) treatment. The source is a man in his sixties with urothelial cancer.

V usage is TRBV4-3 and J usage is TRBJ1-5, with D unresolved. The CDR3 spans 15 residues. CDR1 LGHNA and CDR2 YSLEER come from the germline V gene. Trimming removed 0 bases from V and 1 base from J, with 7 bases in between. The CDR3 is CASSQERVSNQPQHF. The DNA for the CDR3 is TGCGCCAGCAGCCAAGAGCGGGTAAGCAATCAGCCCCAGCATTTT.

V gene TRBV6-6 combines with J gene TRBJ1-5; a possible D gene is TRBD1 (6 bases). Germline V CDR1 and CDR2: MNHNY, SVGAGI (reference sequence). This CDR3 has 13 amino acids. The V end lost 5 bases, the J end lost 7 bases, and 12 bases lay between the germline ends. The CDR3 nucleotides read TGTGCCAGCAGTGACAGGTACGGACAGCCCCAGCATTTT. Residues: CASSDRYGQPQHF.

The chain recombines TRBV5-1 with TRBJ2-2; possible D gene TRBD2, 5 bases. The germline CDR1 and CDR2 sequences are SGHRS and YFSETQ. The CDR3 is made up of 15 amino acids. Trimming removed 0 bases from V and 2 bases from J, with 8 bases in between. The CDR3 DNA sequence: TGCGCCAGCAGCTTGGGAGGGTTTAACACCGGGGAGCTGTTTTTT. Its protein product is CASSLGGFNTGELFF.

The rearrangement joins TRBV13 to TRBJ2-1; TRBD2 is a possible D gene (5 bases). CDR1 and CDR2 (germline): PRHDT, FYEKMQ (reference sequence). Trimming took off 4 bases at V and 2 bases at J, with 15 bases between the two ends. The CDR3 is made up of 16 amino acids. The DNA of the CDR3 is TGTGCCAGCAGCTCCCGCCTGGAGGTTGCCTACAATGAGCAGTTCTTC. Protein product: CASSSRLEVAYNEQFF. The whole variable domain, remainder taken from reference TRBV13 and TRBJ2-1, is AAGVIQSPRHLIKEKRETATLKCYPIPRHDTVYWYQQGPGQDPQFLISFYEKMQSDKGSIPDRFSAQQFSDYHSELNMSSLELGDSALYFCASSSRLEVAYNEQFFGPGTRLTVL.

The chain employs TRBV6-5 and TRBJ2-4, with 7 bases aligning to TRBD1. Germline V gene data show CDR1 as MNHEY and CDR2 as SVGAGI. J lost 8 bases, V lost 6 bases, and 10 bases had no gene match. CDR3 length: 14 amino acids. This CDR3 reads CASRQGFSADIQYF. CDR3 coding DNA: TGTGCCAGCAGACAGGGGTTTAGCGCGGACATTCAGTACTTC.

The rearrangement joins TRBV19 to TRBJ2-1; the match to TRBD1 covers 8 bases. Germline V gene data show CDR1 as LNHDA and CDR2 as SQIVND (reference sequence). The trim removed 5 bases at V and 3 bases at J, leaving 6 bases unmatched. This CDR3 has 15 amino acids. The CDR3 DNA is TGTGCCAGTAGTCTCGGACAGGGTATCTACAATGAGCAGTTCTTC. Residues: CASSLGQGIYNEQFF.

This clone has more than one count but fewer than ten. A junction boundary mismatches the germline segment, possibly from a read error. This chain connects TRBV4-2 to TRBJ2-7; D might be TRBD1 (5 bases). This CDR3 comprises 13 residues. Germline CDR1 and CDR2: LGHNA and YNFKEQ. For the CDR3, the DNA is TGTGCCAGCAGCCAGGACAATTCCTACGTGCAGTACTTC. Translating it yields CASSQDNSYVQYF.

The genes are TRBV6-5 and TRBJ1-6; tentatively, D is TRBD1 (5 bases). This CDR3 is 14 amino acids long. V was pared by 6 bases and J by 7 bases, with 13 bases between. Germline V gene lookup returns CDR1 MNHEY and CDR2 SVGAGI. This CDR3 reads CASSKGGVNSPLHF. As DNA, the CDR3 is TGTGCCAGCAGCAAGGGAGGGGTCAATTCACCCCTCCACTTT.

The chain couples TRBV19 to TRBJ2-3; 9 bases fit TRBD2. The CDR3 consists of 16 residues. V dropped 2 bases and J dropped 2; count of bases not matched to a gene: 5. Germline V gives CDR1 LNHDA, CDR2 SQIVND (reference sequence). CDR3 DNA sequence: TGTGCCAGTAGTATACGGCTAGCGGGGACCACAGATACGCAGTATTTT. Protein sequence: CASSIRLAGTTDTQYF.